Detailed here is one T cell receptor (beta chain). Here immunoSEQ multiplex PCR was the method, and the copy in TCRdb shows in-frame clones only, minus some. Of approximately 61,000 clones listed, nearly 90% are singletons. The time point was: cycle 4 day 1 (C4D1), after 6 weeks of nivolumab. Relapses following autologous stem cell transplantation were seen in all patients, with brentuximab vedotin exposure varying. Germline V gives CDR1 SGHRS, CDR2 YFSETQ. Between the trimmed V and J ends, which lost 0 bases and 4 bases, there was a span of 7 bases. This CDR3 contains 14 residues. The sample originates from a study of PD-1 blockade in classical Hodgkin lymphoma.

The receptor comes from a human donor with classical Hodgkin lymphoma. This material consisted of peripheral blood mononuclear cells (PBMCs), taken before the fourth cycle of nivolumab. The chain couples TRBV5-1 to TRBJ2-2; no firm D call. Written as DNA, the CDR3 is TGCGCCAGCAGCTTGGACGCGACCACCGGGGAGCTGTTTTTT. Its protein product is CASSLDATTGELFF. Filled out from reference TRBV5-1 and TRBJ2-2, the complete variable domain reads KAGVTQTPRYLIKTRGQQVTLSCSPISGHRSVSWYQQTPGQGLQFLFEYFSETQRNKGNFPGRFSGRQFSNSRSEMNVSTLELGDSALYLCASSLDATTGELFFGEGSRLTVL.